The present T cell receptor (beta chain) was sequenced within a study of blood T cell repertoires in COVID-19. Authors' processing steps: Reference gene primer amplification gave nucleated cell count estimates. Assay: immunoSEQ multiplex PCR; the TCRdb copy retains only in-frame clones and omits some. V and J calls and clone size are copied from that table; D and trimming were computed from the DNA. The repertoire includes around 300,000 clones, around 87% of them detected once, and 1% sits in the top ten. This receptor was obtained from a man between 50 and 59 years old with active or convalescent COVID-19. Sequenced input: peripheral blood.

CDR3 coding DNA: TGTGCCAGCAGCCGGGCCCGACAGGGATTGAGAGGAAACACCATATATTTT. It is translated as CASSRARQGLRGNTIYF. V gene TRBV5-6 combines with J gene TRBJ1-3; 7 bases map to TRBD1. The CDR3 totals 17 residues. The V gene end was trimmed by 4 bases and the J gene end by 4 bases; junction bases not matched to a gene: 14. Germline values: CDR1 SGHDT, CDR2 YYEEEE.